These 18 T cell receptor beta chains were all obtained from the same sample, sequenced in a study of T cell changes during pregnancy in multiple sclerosis. Some clones are missing from TCRdb's copy, which holds only in-frame ones; the method was immunoSEQ multiplex PCR. The table has 50,000 to 60,000 clones, about 91% seen once. The sample in question was peripheral blood, obtained after pregnancy. Receptors originate from a female donor in good health, enrolled as a control in a pregnancy study.

This clone was counted a single time. The chain carries TRBV5-6 and TRBJ1-2, with 9 bases matching TRBD1. The junction had 12 bases not matched to a gene; V was cut back by 5 bases and J by 7 bases. Germline lookup yields CDR1 SGHDT and CDR2 YYEEEE. The CDR3 has 15 amino acids. CDR3 residues: CASSLPGQGVGGYTF. CDR3 coding DNA: TGTGCCAGCAGTTTACCGGGACAGGGAGTCGGTGGCTACACCTTC.

The chain carries TRBV5-1 and TRBJ1-1, with D unresolved. V lost 5 bases and J lost 3, with 11 bases in between. The V gene's germline CDR1 is SGHRS and CDR2 YFSETQ. The length of the CDR3 is 13 residues. CDR3 in amino acids: CASSHEAYTEAFF. In DNA, the CDR3 is TGCGCCAGCAGTCATGAGGCTTACACTGAAGCTTTCTTT. The variable domain in full, with the rest retrieved from reference TRBV5-1 and TRBJ1-1, is KAGVTQTPRYLIKTRGQQVTLSCSPISGHRSVSWYQQTPGQGLQFLFEYFSETQRNKGNFPGRFSGRQFSNSRSEMNVSTLELGDSALYLCASSHEAYTEAFFGQGTRLTVV.

This chain links TRBV6-6 with TRBJ1-4; no definite D call. V gave up 2 bases and J gave up 3 bases, with 4 bases separating them. Germline-derived CDR1 and CDR2 are MNHNY and SVGAGI (reference sequence). The CDR3 covers 13 residues. This CDR3 reads CASSYGANEKLFF. The CDR3 DNA sequence: TGTGCCAGCAGTTACGGAGCTAATGAAAAACTGTTTTTT.

As DNA, the CDR3 is TGTGCCAGCAGCGCCTCTTTTAGTAGCTCCTACAATGAGCAGTTCTTC. Residues: CASSASFSSSYNEQFF. The chain recombines TRBV7-2 with TRBJ2-1; D call uncertain. The V gene lost 5 bases and the J gene lost 0 bases, with 14 bases spanning the gap. The V gene's germline CDR1 is SGHTA and CDR2 FQGNSA. The length of the CDR3 is 16 residues.

Concerning this clone itself: The junction shows a germline mismatch at one end, possibly a read error. The chain has TRBV7-7 and TRBJ2-5; TRBD1 agrees at 10 bases. This CDR3 has 14 amino acids. Germline CDR1 is SSHAT and CDR2 is FNYEAQ (reference sequence). The CDR3 reads CASSLEGQGETQYF. The CDR3 DNA reads as TGTGCTAGCAGCTTAGAGGGACAGGGGGAGACCCAGTACTTC.

J is TRBJ1-5 and V is TRBV7-8; weak D call: TRBD1 (5 bases). The CDR3 sequence is 17 residues long. The V gene's germline CDR1 is SGHVS and CDR2 FQNEAQ. V was shortened by 5 bases and J by 0 bases, with 17 bases between the two germline ends. CDR3 DNA: TGTGCCAGCAGCCCACGCGGGGCCCTAGATAGCAATCAGCCCCAGCATTTT. This encodes CASSPRGALDSNQPQHF. The full variable domain, completed using reference TRBV7-8 and TRBJ1-5, is GAGVSQSPRYKVAKRGQDVALRCDPISGHVSLFWYQQALGQGPEFLTYFQNEAQLDKSGLPSDRFFAERPEGSVSTLKIQRTQQEDSAVYLCASSPRGALDSNQPQHFGDGTRLSIL.

The sample holds a few counts of this clone. The J gene is TRBJ2-2, the V gene TRBV9; D remains unclear. The ends were cut back, 1 base at V and 1 base at J, with 8 bases in the middle. Germline values: CDR1 SGDLS, CDR2 YYNGEE. The CDR3 spans 15 residues. The CDR3 nucleotides read TGTGCCAGCAGCGTAATCCCCGGGAACACCGGGGAGCTGTTTTTT. This translates into CASSVIPGNTGELFF.

The rearrangement uses TRBV7-9 and TRBJ2-3; 8 nucleotides line up with TRBD2. Trimming at V came to 5 bases and at J to 1 base, leaving 2 bases not matched to a gene. The CDR3 loop spans 14 amino acids. Germline V gives CDR1 SEHNR, CDR2 FQNEAQ (reference sequence). This CDR3 is CASSTGGGTDTQYF. DNA of the CDR3: TGTGCCAGCAGCACGGGGGGGGGCACAGATACGCAGTATTTT.

V and J are TRBV7-2 and TRBJ1-2; weak D call: TRBD1 (5 bases). Germline values: CDR1 SGHTA, CDR2 FQGNSA. Trimming pared 1 base from V and 1 base from J, leaving 10 bases between. The CDR3 consists of 15 residues. CDR3 DNA: TGTGCCAGCAGCTTAGAGACAGCCCGTAACTATGGCTACACCTTC. Encoded protein: CASSLETARNYGYTF.

The chain uses TRBV5-8 and TRBJ2-7, with D maybe TRBD2 (5 bases). Germline CDR1 SGHTS, CDR2 YDEGEE. V was cut by 4 bases and J by 2 bases, with 16 bases left in between. CDR3 size: 15 residues. CDR3 region: CASSPESGNPYEQYF. DNA for the CDR3: TGTGCCAGCAGCCCCGAATCGGGGAATCCCTACGAGCAGTACTTC.

The chain recombines TRBV5-1 with TRBJ2-3; D call uncertain. From germline, CDR1 is SGHRS and CDR2 YFSETQ. CDR3 length: 14 residues. Deletions cut 0 bases from V and 2 bases from J, with 7 bases between. The CDR3 region is CASSLDRFTDTQYF. The CDR3 DNA follows: TGCGCCAGCAGCTTGGACAGATTCACAGATACGCAGTATTTT.

The chain combines TRBV19 with TRBJ2-7, with D possibly matching TRBD1 (6 bases). The CDR3 is 15 amino acids. Trimming took 2 bases from V and 3 from J, leaving 14 bases between them. CDR1 and CDR2 from the germline V gene are LNHDA and SQIVND (reference sequence). CDR3: CASSITLGTNYEQYF. CDR3 bases: TGTGCCAGTAGTATAACCCTCGGGACAAACTACGAGCAGTACTTC.

This clone was seen only once. This chain uses TRBV25-1 with TRBJ2-7; 9 bases align to TRBD1. J was trimmed by 5 bases and V by 4 bases; bases with no gene match: 9. The CDR3 loop spans 15 amino acids. CDR1 and CDR2 (germline): MGHDK, SYGVNS. CDR3 sequence (DNA): TGTGCCAGCAGTGCCATAGGACAGGGGAAAAACGAGCAGTACTTC. This encodes CASSAIGQGKNEQYF.

The chain is built from TRBV19 and TRBJ1-5; D perhaps matches TRBD1 (6 bases). The CDR3 sequence is 15 residues long. The germline V gene has CDR1 LNHDA and CDR2 SQIVND (reference sequence). V gave up 1 base and J gave up 6 bases, with 13 bases separating them. CDR3 loop: CASSIVGGAGQPQHF. CDR3 nucleotides: TGTGCCAGTAGTATAGTAGGGGGGGCCGGTCAGCCCCAGCATTTT.

The chain couples TRBV27 to TRBJ1-2; a weak D match, TRBD1 (5 bases). Per germline, CDR1 MNHEY and CDR2 SMNVEV (reference sequence). V was pared by 6 bases and J by 0 bases, with 11 bases between. CDR3 length: 14 residues. The CDR3 spells CASRSWGANYGYTF. CDR3 nucleotide sequence: TGTGCCAGCAGATCTTGGGGCGCTAACTATGGCTACACCTTC.

The rearrangement joins TRBV19 to TRBJ1-2, with 10 bases that match TRBD1. This CDR3 has 17 residues. J was trimmed by 2 bases and V by 7 bases; bases with no gene match: 13. CDR1 LNHDA and CDR2 SQIVND come from the germline V gene (reference sequence). The CDR3 nucleotides read TGTGCCAGTACCTCCCTGACAGGGGGCCCTTTCAACTATGGCTACACCTTC. It yields the protein CASTSLTGGPFNYGYTF.

The chain uses TRBV27 and TRBJ2-7; 7 bases match TRBD2. The germline CDR1 and CDR2 sequences are MNHEY and SMNVEV (reference sequence). This CDR3 region has 15 residues. J gave up 3 bases and V 3 bases, and 8 bases lay outside the gene matches. This chain's CDR3 is CASSFSSGNIYEQYF. The CDR3 DNA reads TGTGCCAGCAGTTTCTCCAGCGGGAATATCTACGAGCAGTACTTC.

V and J are TRBV28 and TRBJ2-7; TRBD2 matches 11 bases. Germline V gene lookup returns CDR1 MDHEN and CDR2 SYDVKM. Unmatched junction bases numbered 32, after V lost 11 bases and J lost 2 bases. The CDR3 is 22 residues long. The CDR3 sequence: CAQLQEVAGGPGRSVAAYEQYF. Written as DNA, the CDR3 is TGTGCCCAACTCCAGGAGGTAGCGGGAGGGCCCGGTAGATCAGTAGCCGCCTACGAGCAGTACTTC.